A single sample is the source of the 7 T cell receptor beta chains below, sequenced in a study of Graves' ophthalmopathy and Graves' hyperthyroidism. Scientists amplified the TCR beta CDR3 regions from RNA transcripts. HTBI primers primed a first-round RT-PCR, and a second-round multiplex PCR followed. TCRdb passed the multiplex PCR reads through MiXCR, listing each CDR3 protein once. Of 650,000 to 800,000 distinct CDR3 sequences in the sample, about two fifths are singletons; the top ten hold 3.3%. Sequences were obtained from peripheral blood. These receptors all come from an adult man with Graves' ophthalmopathy.

This clonotype was seen at least ten times. The gene calls are TRBV7-6 and TRBJ1-3; D unclear. The germline CDR1 and CDR2 sequences are SGHVS and FNYEAQ. This CDR3 has 15 residues. V gave up 4 bases and J gave up 1 base, with 11 bases separating them. The chain's CDR3 is CASSSFLGSGNTIYF. In DNA form, the CDR3 reads TGTGCCAGCAGCTCTTTCTTAGGGTCTGGAAACACCATATATTTT.

This clonotype was recorded many times. The chain has TRBV7-9 and TRBJ2-7, with D uncertain. The germline V gene encodes CDR1 SEHNR and CDR2 FQNEAQ (reference sequence). The CDR3 loop spans 14 amino acids. Trimming removed 4 bases from V and 3 bases from J, with 13 bases in between. The CDR3 loop reads CASSSRTEYYEQYF. DNA for the CDR3: TGTGCCAGCAGCTCCCGGACGGAATACTACGAGCAGTACTTC.

J is TRBJ1-2 and V is TRBV10-3; 8 bases are a match to TRBD1. The V and J ends lost 10 bases and 4 bases, in that order; junction bases with no gene match: 8. Germline loops: CDR1 ENHRY, CDR2 SYGVKD. CDR3 length equals 13 residues. The CDR3 is CATVGQVGYGYTF. The CDR3 nucleotides are TGTGCCACCGTGGGACAGGTGGGCTATGGCTACACCTTC.

This clonotype was counted at least ten times. V gene TRBV3-1 combines with J gene TRBJ1-2; D is unclear. CDR3 length equals 13 residues. V was shortened by 0 bases and J by 8 bases, with 10 bases between the two germline ends. The V gene's germline CDR1 is LGHDT and CDR2 YNNKEL (reference sequence). CDR3 in amino acids: CASSQDGRRGYTF. CDR3 nucleotides: TGTGCCAGCAGCCAAGATGGCCGGCGGGGCTACACCTTC.

The chain uses TRBV25-1 and TRBJ2-7; 10 bases align to TRBD1. The CDR3 totals 16 residues. Germline V gives CDR1 MGHDK, CDR2 SYGVNS. Unmatched junction bases numbered 10, after V lost 3 bases and J lost 5 bases. CDR3 residues: CASSDPIAGTGDEQYF. CDR3 DNA: TGTGCCAGCAGTGACCCGATAGCCGGGACAGGGGACGAGCAGTACTTC.

This clonotype was observed many times. The chain couples TRBV19 to TRBJ1-2; no firm D call. The CDR3 consists of 15 residues. V shed 4 bases and J shed 3 bases, with 15 bases lying between them. Germline-derived CDR1 and CDR2 are LNHDA and SQIVND (reference sequence). The CDR3 bases are TGTGCCAGTAGTAGCAATCTCGGAAGGGACTATGGCTACACCTTC. Encoded protein: CASSSNLGRDYGYTF.

The chain joins TRBV20-1 to TRBJ2-3, with D perhaps TRBD2 (5 bases). The V end lost 1 base, the J end lost 3 bases, and 11 bases lay between the germline ends. This CDR3 region has 14 residues. Germline V lookup: CDR1 DFQATT, CDR2 SNEGSKA (reference sequence). CDR3 sequence reads: CSARGTGTTDTQYF. CDR3 nucleotide sequence: TGCAGTGCTAGAGGAACGGGAACAACAGATACGCAGTATTTT.